A selection of T cell receptor beta chains follows, all from one sample in a study of blood T cell repertoires in COVID-19. Clones were sequenced by immunoSEQ multiplex PCR, and TCRdb holds only the in-frame ones, with some missing. The data show around 160,000 clones, about four fifths seen once. Sequenced: peripheral blood. Receptors were obtained from a man aged 55 to 70 with active or convalescent COVID-19. Each CDR3 is given with its conserved first and last residue. A D gene is named only where the DNA matches it firmly. Some rows have no size entry. The others give once, few or many, or a class for an expanded clone.

J: TRBJ2-6
V: TRBV11-2
D: .
size: .
CDR3: CASSEQGSGANVLTF
DNA: TGTGCCAGCAGCGAACAGGGCTCTGGGGCCAACGTCCTGACTTTC

J: TRBJ2-5
V: TRBV10-3
D: .
size: .
CDR3: CAIGEQETQYF
DNA: TGTGCCATAGGGGAACAAGAGACCCAGTACTTC

J: TRBJ1-4
V: TRBV19
D: .
size: once
CDR3: CASSYRFFGEKLFF
DNA: TGTGCCAGTAGTTACAGGTTCTTTGGGGAAAAACTGTTTTTT

J: TRBJ2-3
V: TRBV14
D: TRBD2
size: .
CDR3: CASSQAGGLTDTQYF
DNA: TGTGCCAGCAGCCAGGCGGGGGGCCTCACAGATACGCAGTATTTT

J: TRBJ1-1
V: TRBV2
D: .
size: .
CDR3: CASSPYQPRVNTEAFF
DNA: TGTGCCAGCAGTCCATACCAACCCAGGGTGAACACTGAAGCTTTCTTT

J: TRBJ1-6
V: TRBV12-3/TRBV12-4
D: .
size: .
CDR3: CASSNDNPPLHF
DNA: TGTGCCAGCAGTAATGACAATCCGCCCCTCCACTTT

J: TRBJ2-3
V: TRBV24-1
D: .
size: once
CDR3: CATSDPKRPQDTQYF
DNA: TGTGCCACCAGTGACCCGAAGAGGCCACAAGATACGCAGTATTTT

J: TRBJ1-2
V: TRBV24-1
D: .
size: few
CDR3: CATSDSRTLTAPNYGYTF
DNA: TGTGCCACCAGTGATTCCCGAACTCTGACAGCCCCTAACTATGGCTACACCTTC

J: TRBJ2-1
V: TRBV7-9
D: TRBD2
size: .
CDR3: CASSLTGGMNEQFF
DNA: TGTGCCAGCAGCTTAACGGGGGGAATGAATGAGCAGTTCTTC

J: TRBJ1-4
V: TRBV15
D: TRBD1
size: .
CDR3: CATSRDKGTAEEKLFF
DNA: TGTGCCACCAGCAGAGATAAAGGGACAGCCGAGGAAAAACTGTTTTTT

J: TRBJ2-7
V: TRBV3-1/TRBV3-2
D: .
size: .
CDR3: CASRSGTYPSEQYF
DNA: TGTGCCAGCAGATCCGGGACATATCCCTCCGAGCAGTACTTC

J: TRBJ1-5
V: TRBV29-1
D: .
size: .
CDR3: CSALTGNSNQPQHF
DNA: TGCAGCGCACTAACAGGGAATAGCAATCAGCCCCAGCATTTT

J: TRBJ1-4
V: TRBV5-1
D: .
size: .
CDR3: CASSLGEGNEKLFF
DNA: TGCGCCAGCAGCTTGGGGGAGGGTAATGAAAAACTGTTTTTT

J: TRBJ2-7
V: TRBV29-1
D: .
size: .
CDR3: CSVVLRGFYEQYF
DNA: TGCAGCGTTGTCCTCCGAGGCTTCTACGAGCAGTACTTC

J: TRBJ1-1
V: TRBV6-1
D: .
size: .
CDR3: CASSEWGRGNTEAFF
DNA: TGTGCCAGCAGTGAATGGGGCAGGGGGAACACTGAAGCTTTCTTT

J: TRBJ1-6
V: TRBV5-6
D: TRBD1
size: .
CDR3: CASSLSGTGRNSPLHF
DNA: TGTGCCAGCAGCTTGAGTGGGACAGGTCGAAATTCACCCCTCCACTTT

J: TRBJ1-1
V: TRBV15
D: .
size: .
CDR3: CATSRGHSMNTEAFF
DNA: TGTGCCACCAGCCGGGGACATAGCATGAACACTGAAGCTTTCTTT

J: TRBJ1-5
V: TRBV19
D: TRBD1
size: .
CDR3: CASSIGTGSLRNQPQHF
DNA: TGTGCCAGTAGTATAGGGACAGGGTCCCTCCGAAATCAGCCCCAGCATTTT

J: TRBJ2-7
V: TRBV5-6
D: .
size: .
CDR3: CASSLRATLSYEQYF
DNA: TGTGCCAGCAGCTTACGAGCCACCCTTTCCTACGAGCAGTACTTC

J: TRBJ1-2
V: TRBV5-5
D: TRBD1
size: .
CDR3: CASSLTGDYGYTF
DNA: TGTGCCAGCAGCCTGACAGGGGACTATGGCTACACCTTC

J: TRBJ2-1
V: TRBV19
D: .
size: .
CDR3: CASSPGTYNEQFF
DNA: TGTGCCAGTAGTCCGGGGACCTACAATGAGCAGTTCTTC

J: TRBJ1-4
V: TRBV18
D: .
size: .
CDR3: CASSPTDQIFNEKLFF
DNA: TGTGCCAGCTCACCAACCGATCAGATTTTTAATGAAAAACTGTTTTTT

J: TRBJ2-7
V: TRBV5-4
D: TRBD2
size: .
CDR3: CASSLIPAGVPHEQYF
DNA: TGTGCCAGCAGCTTGATACCTGCGGGAGTCCCCCACGAGCAGTACTTC

J: TRBJ1-4
V: TRBV19
D: .
size: .
CDR3: CASSIGAGGVREKLFF
DNA: TGTGCCAGTAGTATAGGGGCTGGGGGCGTGAGAGAAAAACTGTTTTTT

J: TRBJ1-2
V: TRBV5-1
D: .
size: .
CDR3: CASAATNYGYTF
DNA: TGCGCCAGCGCCGCGACTAACTATGGCTACACCTTC

J: TRBJ2-3
V: TRBV6-1
D: TRBD2
size: .
CDR3: CASSDRGAGARADTQYF
DNA: TGTGCCAGCAGTGATCGCGGAGCGGGGGCTCGCGCAGATACGCAGTATTTT

J: TRBJ1-1
V: TRBV19
D: TRBD1
size: .
CDR3: CASTIGGRVVNTEAFF
DNA: TGTGCCAGTACCATAGGGGGCAGGGTGGTTAACACTGAAGCTTTCTTT

J: TRBJ1-5
V: TRBV27
D: TRBD1
size: few
CDR3: CASSRAGTAYSNQPQHF
DNA: TGTGCCAGCAGTCGAGCCGGGACAGCTTATAGCAATCAGCCCCAGCATTTT

J: TRBJ2-1
V: TRBV5-4
D: TRBD2
size: .
CDR3: CASSPGGGSYNEQFF
DNA: TGTGCCAGCAGCCCGGGGGGGGGCTCCTACAATGAGCAGTTCTTC

J: TRBJ2-3
V: TRBV27
D: TRBD1
size: .
CDR3: CASSPGQGYADTQYF
DNA: TGTGCCAGCAGCCCGGGACAGGGTTACGCAGATACGCAGTATTTT

J: TRBJ2-1
V: TRBV10-3
D: .
size: .
CDR3: CAISGQASSYNEQFF
DNA: TGTGCCATCAGTGGACAGGCAAGCTCCTACAATGAGCAGTTCTTC

J: TRBJ1-5
V: TRBV9
D: TRBD1
size: few
CDR3: CASSVGTVGNQPQHF
DNA: TGTGCCAGCAGCGTCGGGACAGTTGGTAATCAGCCCCAGCATTTT

J: TRBJ2-3
V: TRBV10-1
D: TRBD2
size: .
CDR3: CASSERLAGAVDTQYF
DNA: TGCGCCAGCAGTGAGCGGCTAGCGGGAGCGGTAGATACGCAGTATTTT